In its sample, the clone carrying this TCR beta chain was seen a few times. Its antigen is currently unknown. TCRdb re-analysed the RT-PCR reads in MiXCR, keeping a single row per CDR3 protein. The top ten hold approximately 11% of the sample, which has 650,000 to 800,000 distinct CDR3 sequences, less than 20% seen once. The entry originates in a study of response to subunit inactivated influenza vaccine. This CDR3 has 14 amino acids. Trimming removed 5 bases at V and 5 bases at J, with 15 bases between. Germline V gene lookup returns CDR1 DFQATT and CDR2 SNEGSKA (reference sequence). Study outcomes and limitations: The authors put forward the suggestion that each seasonal influenza vaccination may bring in only a limited number of new T cells.

This sequence originates from a man in his forties or fifties who received an inactivated influenza vaccine. The starting material was PBMCs from blood, obtained 5 to 6 days after vaccination. V gene TRBV20-1 combines with J gene TRBJ2-2; no clear D gene. The CDR3, as DNA: TGCAGTGCTCCCAGGTCCCCCGGGACCGGGGAGCTGTTTTTT. As protein: CSAPRSPGTGELFF.